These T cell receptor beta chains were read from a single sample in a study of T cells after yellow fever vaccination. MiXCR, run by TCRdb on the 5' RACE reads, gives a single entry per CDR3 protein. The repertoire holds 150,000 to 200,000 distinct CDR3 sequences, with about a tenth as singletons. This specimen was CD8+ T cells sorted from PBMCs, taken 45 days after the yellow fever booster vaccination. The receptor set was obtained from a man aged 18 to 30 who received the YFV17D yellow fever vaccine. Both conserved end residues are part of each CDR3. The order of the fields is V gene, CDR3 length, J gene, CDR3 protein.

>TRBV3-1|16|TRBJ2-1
CASSQPRGGWRNEQFF
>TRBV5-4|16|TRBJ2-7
CASRQSGTDTSYEQYF
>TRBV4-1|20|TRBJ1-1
CASSHQTGTGRFFMNTEAFF
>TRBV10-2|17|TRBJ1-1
CASSAVRGSGWGTEAFF
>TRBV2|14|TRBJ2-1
CAILAGEGYNEQFF
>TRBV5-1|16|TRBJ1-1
CASSLGQAMMNTEAFF
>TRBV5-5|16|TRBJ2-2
CASSLSLGRNTGELFF
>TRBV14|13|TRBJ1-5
CASSRGDNQPQHF
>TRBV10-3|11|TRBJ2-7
CAIRDLSEQYF
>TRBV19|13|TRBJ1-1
CASRSRGDTEAFF
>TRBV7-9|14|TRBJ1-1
CASSSGQLITEAFF
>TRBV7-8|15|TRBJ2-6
CASSPRVSGANVLTF
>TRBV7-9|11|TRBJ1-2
CASIEDGDYTF
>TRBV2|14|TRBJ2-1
CASTGDRGPNEQFF
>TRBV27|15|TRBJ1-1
CASSLVRGMNTEAFF
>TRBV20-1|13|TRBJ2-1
CSARSSTAAEQFF
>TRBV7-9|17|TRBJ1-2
CASSLEHGFQANYGYTF
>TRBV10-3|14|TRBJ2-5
CAISESSVGETQYF
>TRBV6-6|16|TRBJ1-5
CASSYLLGQTNQPQHF
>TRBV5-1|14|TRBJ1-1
CASSQQGDNTEAFF
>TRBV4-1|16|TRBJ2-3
CASSHTTSVRTDTQYF
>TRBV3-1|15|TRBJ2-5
CASSQGSGDQETQYF
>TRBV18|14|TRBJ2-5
CASSPDRPPETQYF
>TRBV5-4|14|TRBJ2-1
CASSQRQTYNEQFF
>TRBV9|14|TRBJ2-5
CASSAQGLQETQYF
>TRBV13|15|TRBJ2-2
CASSTTGVSAGELFF
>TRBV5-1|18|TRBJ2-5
CASSPVPGTGVGQETQYF
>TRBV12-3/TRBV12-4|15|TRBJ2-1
CASSPQAGGPNEQFF
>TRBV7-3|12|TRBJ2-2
CASSFRTGELFF
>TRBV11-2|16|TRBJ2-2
CASSRSGQANTGELFF
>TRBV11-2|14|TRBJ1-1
CASERDRGYTEAFF
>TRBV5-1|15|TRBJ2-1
CASSLVLGSYNEQFF
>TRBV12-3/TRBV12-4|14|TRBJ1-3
CASSLRGPGNTIYF
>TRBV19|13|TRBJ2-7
CASSPSESYEQYF
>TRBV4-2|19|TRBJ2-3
CASSSRPHFSGSSTDTQYF
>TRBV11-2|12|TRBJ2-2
CASSPRPGELFF
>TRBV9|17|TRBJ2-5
CASSNLGLAGDQETQYF
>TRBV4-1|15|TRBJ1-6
CASSRVREPNSPLHF
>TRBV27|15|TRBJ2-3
CASSLWGTAPDTQYF
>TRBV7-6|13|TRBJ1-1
CASSTRLHTEAFF
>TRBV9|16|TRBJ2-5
CASSARSDPPQETQYF
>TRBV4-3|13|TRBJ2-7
CASSGQGIDEQYF
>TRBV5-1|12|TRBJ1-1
CASSLDGLEAFF
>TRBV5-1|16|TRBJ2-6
CASSLTFRSGANVLTF
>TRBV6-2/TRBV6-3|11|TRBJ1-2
CASSYSWGYTF
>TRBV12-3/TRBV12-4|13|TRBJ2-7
CASSPLGTDEQYF
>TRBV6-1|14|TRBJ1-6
CASSEWGGNSPLHF
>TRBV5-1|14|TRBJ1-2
CASSFGWGESGYTF
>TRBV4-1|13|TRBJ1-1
CASSRELQAEAFF
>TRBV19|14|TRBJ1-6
CASRPTEYNSPLHF
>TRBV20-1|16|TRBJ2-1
CSARDDGQYSYNEQFF